A single T cell receptor beta chain is shown here with its context. This clone was seen a handful of times. Its antigen is currently not known. It has no much larger one-base neighbor in the sample; base qualities were not kept. The data originate from a study of blood T cell repertoires in COVID-19 (dated by TCRdb to 2019 to 2021). Background on the whole study: Collaborator samples came from the United States, Italy and Spain and covered acute and convalescent phases of COVID-19. The repertoires were made available in a free public database intended to serve as a resource for research on the immune response to SARS-CoV-2. HLA class I and class II types, where available, came from metadata supplied by the sample provider rather than from assay-based typing. Subjects who had been exposed to COVID-19, were actively infected with it, or had recovered from it provided the deeply sampled blood TCRbeta repertoires that made up the dataset. Samples came from the ongoing ImmuneRACE study (first 160 participants) plus 1,254 subjects from 6 global collaborators. The prospective study material was composed of cDNA or gDNA derived from T cells, B-cell-depleted T cells, or PBMCs. A de-identified subject ID, COVID-19 status, age in years and sex were almost always included in the sample metadata. Overall study outcomes, separate from this receptor: The quantity of clinical and demographic metadata differed by source and by participant and was supplied without curation.

TCRbeta CDR3 regions were amplified from genomic DNA by means of the immunoSEQ Assay, a bias-controlled multiplex PCR. Per the authors' processing: Within the assay, amplification of reference gene primers was used to estimate how many nucleated cells each sample contained. To quantify the absolute abundance of each unique TCRbeta CDR3 rearrangement, sequence reads were collapsed and filtered. For each sample, productive Simpson clonality was calculated by taking the square root of Simpson's diversity index across productive rearrangements. Here the immuneACCESS table is served through TCRdb, limited to in-frame sequences with V and J called. Missing clones are a known gap in these copies; in checked studies unresolved V genes cover under half, and the rest lacks a known reason. The V and J calls and the clone size are those of that table, but D and trimming were determined from the DNA. The sample has about 380,000 clones on record, 88% of them singletons. 0.9% to 1.5% of the sample comes from the top ten.

In the prospective study, participants were about 18 to 89 years old, resided in about 25 geographic areas of the United States, and were enrolled through a virtual design. In the prospective study, participants were assigned to cohorts based on the clinical history participants reported in a screening survey and a study questionnaire. For ImmuneRACE Cohort 3, a participant was defined as recovered based on two consecutive negative NP/OP PCR tests, clearance by a healthcare professional, or resolution of symptoms. In the prospective study, whole blood, serum and a nasopharyngeal or oropharyngeal swab were collected from each participant by mobile phlebotomists. Participants in the prospective study had the option to provide additional blood draws and questionnaires over a roughly two-month period. Prospective study blood samples were shipped either frozen or at room temperature before DNA extraction.

The specimen was PBMCs or T cells enriched from blood (not recorded which). The source is a woman aged 18-29 years who had recovered from COVID-19.

The CDR3 in this case is CASSTARRDRGRVGYTF. The nucleotide sequence reads as follows: TGTGCCAGTAGTACCGCCCGAAGGGACAGGGGGCGCGTTGGCTACACCTTC. The chain joins TRBV19 to TRBJ1-2; TRBD1 aligns with 12 central bases. Per the germline V gene (reference sequence), LNHDA is the CDR1 and SQIVND is the CDR2. V loses 4 bases at its end and J loses 7 bases; junction bases beyond the gene matches: 13. The CDR3 numbers 17 residues from cysteine through phenylalanine. Here the CDR3 DNA is all that survives: 51 bases in frame from base 1.